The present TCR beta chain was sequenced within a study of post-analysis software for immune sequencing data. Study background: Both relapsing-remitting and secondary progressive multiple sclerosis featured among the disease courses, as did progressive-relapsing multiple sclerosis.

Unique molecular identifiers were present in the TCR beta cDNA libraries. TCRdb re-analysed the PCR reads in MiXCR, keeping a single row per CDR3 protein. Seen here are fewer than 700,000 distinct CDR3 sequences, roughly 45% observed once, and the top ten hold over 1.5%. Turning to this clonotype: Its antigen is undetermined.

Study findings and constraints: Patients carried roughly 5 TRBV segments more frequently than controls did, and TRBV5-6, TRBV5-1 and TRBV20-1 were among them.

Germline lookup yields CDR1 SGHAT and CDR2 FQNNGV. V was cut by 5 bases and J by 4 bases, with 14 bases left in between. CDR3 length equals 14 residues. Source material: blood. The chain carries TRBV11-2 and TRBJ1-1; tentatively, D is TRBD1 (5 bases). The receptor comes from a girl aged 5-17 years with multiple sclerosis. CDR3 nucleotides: TGTGCCAGCAGCACCCGACAGAGGAGCACTGAAGCTTTCTTT. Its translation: CASSTRQRSTEAFF.